One and the same sample provided the 20 T cell receptor beta chains below, sequenced in a study of cytomegalovirus exposure and HLA in healthy donors. The PCR was carried out with 60 Vbeta primers and 13 Jbeta primers. The data were produced by immunoSEQ multiplex PCR, yet TCRdb's version contains in-frame clones alone and is incomplete. Of fewer than 250,000 clones listed, almost 80% are singletons. The sequenced sample consisted of PBMCs. Every receptor here comes from a young man in good health and CMV-seronegative.

The chain joins TRBV5-1 to TRBJ2-1; D is possibly TRBD1 (5 bases). The CDR3 sequence is 16 residues long. V lost 0 bases, J lost 5 bases, and 15 bases lay in between. The V gene's germline CDR1 is SGHRS and CDR2 YFSETQ. The DNA for the CDR3 is TGCGCCAGCAGCTTGGTAACTATCCAGGGTAACAATGAGCAGTTCTTC. Its translation is CASSLVTIQGNNEQFF.

This clone was recorded once. V gene TRBV4-3 combines with J gene TRBJ1-1, with 7 bases lining up with TRBD1. The V gene end was trimmed by 0 bases and the J gene end by 8 bases; junction bases not matched to a gene: 9. Looked up from germline, CDR1 is LGHNA and CDR2 is YSLEER. The CDR3 has 15 amino acids. CDR3 residues: CASSQDTTGLLEAFF. Written as DNA, the CDR3 is TGCGCCAGCAGCCAAGATACGACAGGGTTGTTGGAAGCTTTCTTT.

CDR3 residues: CASSIDRAYEQYF. The CDR3, as DNA: TGTGCCAGTAGTATTGACAGAGCCTACGAGCAGTACTTC. This chain joins TRBV19 and TRBJ2-7; a weak D match, TRBD1 (5 bases). Trimming left V 3 bases short and J 2 bases short, with 8 bases between. Germline V gene data show CDR1 as LNHDA and CDR2 as SQIVND (reference sequence). The CDR3 totals 13 residues. Full variable domain (outside the CDR3, taken from reference TRBV19 and TRBJ2-7): DGGITQSPKYLFRKEGQNVTLSCEQNLNHDAMYWYRQDPGQGLRLIYYSQIVNDFQKGDIAEGYSVSREKKESFPLTVTSAQKNPTAFYLCASSIDRAYEQYFGPGTRLTVT.

The V gene is TRBV11-2, the J gene TRBJ2-1; a weak D match, TRBD1 (5 bases). The CDR3 runs to 14 residues. V gave up 3 bases and J gave up 3 bases, with 9 bases separating them. Germline lookup yields CDR1 SGHAT and CDR2 FQNNGV. This CDR3 is CASSFPGLYNEQFF. The CDR3 DNA reads TGTGCCAGCAGCTTTCCAGGGCTCTACAATGAGCAGTTCTTC.

This clone was recorded at least ten times. J is TRBJ2-7 and V is TRBV5-8; no reliable D call. The CDR3 runs 16 residues. Per germline, CDR1 SGHTS and CDR2 YDEGEE. Between the trimmed V and J ends, which lost 4 bases and 2 bases, there was a span of 19 bases. CDR3 DNA sequence: TGTGCCAGCAGCCTCAACCGGCCAGCAGGCACCTACGAGCAGTACTTC. It specifies CASSLNRPAGTYEQYF.

This clone was detected a few times. The chain couples TRBV27 to TRBJ1-1; D possibly corresponds to TRBD1 (6 bases). Trimming removed 6 bases from V and 7 bases from J, with 18 bases in between. The CDR3 length is 14 residues. Germline V gives CDR1 MNHEY, CDR2 SMNVEV (reference sequence). In DNA, the CDR3 is TGTGCCAGCAGCCCGCTAGGGGGGGATGGTGAAGCTTTCTTT. It codes for CASSPLGGDGEAFF.

The chain links TRBV7-9 to TRBJ2-2; TRBD1 might be the D (5 bases). CDR1 is SEHNR, CDR2 FQNEAQ, per germline (reference sequence). The CDR3 has 16 amino acids. Trimming shortened V by 5 bases and J by 5 bases, and 18 bases separated the two germline ends. For the CDR3, the DNA is TGTGCCAGCAGCCCTCGCCTGGGGCGCGGAACCGGGGAGCTGTTTTTT. This translates into CASSPRLGRGTGELFF.

The chain uses TRBV7-9 and TRBJ2-2; TRBD2 might be the D (5 bases). This CDR3 is 15 amino acids long. Germline assignment: CDR1 SEHNR and CDR2 FQNEAQ (reference sequence). V was cut by 1 base and J by 7 bases, with 13 bases left in between. In DNA, the CDR3 is TGTGCCAGCAGCTTAGGGGCAGGAGGTGGCGGGGAGCTGTTTTTT. This encodes CASSLGAGGGGELFF.

This chain connects TRBV18 to TRBJ2-7; TRBD2 is a possible D gene (6 bases). V was trimmed by 3 bases and J by 3 bases, leaving 15 bases between them. Per the germline V gene, CDR1 is KGHSH and CDR2 is LQKENI. This CDR3 spans 15 amino acids. In nucleotides, the CDR3 is TGTGCCAGCTCACCTGCCTCGCGGGGCGGCTACGAGCAGTACTTC. Residues: CASSPASRGGYEQYF. Full variable domain (missing parts from reference TRBV18 and TRBJ2-7): NAGVMQNPRHLVRRRGQEARLRCSPMKGHSHVYWYRQLPEEGLKFMVYLQKENIIDESGMPKERFSAEFPKEGPSILRIQQVVRGDSAAYFCASSPASRGGYEQYFGPGTRLTVT.

CDR3 sequence: CASSLEGPRSSGGTIYF. CDR3 DNA: TGTGCCAGCAGCTTGGAGGGTCCGCGATCATCAGGGGGCACCATATATTTT. The V and J genes are TRBV5-4 and TRBJ1-3, with 7 bases that match TRBD1. Trimming removed 0 bases from V and 9 bases from J; junction bases left unmatched: 15. CDR1 and CDR2 (germline): SGHNT, YYREEE (reference sequence). This CDR3 is built from 17 residues.

This clone was detected only a few times. The J gene is TRBJ1-1, the V gene TRBV7-2, with 7 bases lining up with TRBD1. The junction had 2 bases not matched to a gene; V was cut back by 4 bases and J by 0 bases. The CDR3 is made up of 14 amino acids. CDR1 is SGHTA and CDR2 is FQGNSA in the germline V gene. The CDR3 loop reads CASSSGQMNTEAFF. CDR3 sequence (DNA): TGTGCCAGCAGCTCGGGACAGATGAACACTGAAGCTTTCTTT.

Only a few counts were recorded for this clone. This chain uses TRBV19 with TRBJ2-6, with a possible D match to TRBD1 (6 bases). V gave up 3 bases and J gave up 4 bases, with 19 bases separating them. The CDR3 contains 18 residues. Germline V gene data show CDR1 as LNHDA and CDR2 as SQIVND (reference sequence). The DNA for the CDR3 is TGTGCCAGTAGTATCTTAGGCACAGGGAGAACCGGGGCCAACGTCCTGACTTTC. This gives the protein CASSILGTGRTGANVLTF. The full variable domain, completed using reference TRBV19 and TRBJ2-6, is DGGITQSPKYLFRKEGQNVTLSCEQNLNHDAMYWYRQDPGQGLRLIYYSQIVNDFQKGDIAEGYSVSREKKESFPLTVTSAQKNPTAFYLCASSILGTGRTGANVLTFGAGSRLTVL.

DNA for the CDR3: TGTGCCAGCAGCCTTTTCGGCGGGGGGGGCTCCTACGAGCAGTACTTC. It translates to CASSLFGGGGSYEQYF. The V and J genes are TRBV28 and TRBJ2-7; TRBD2 matches 9 bases. J gave up 0 bases and V 6 bases, and 9 bases lay outside the gene matches. CDR1 is MDHEN, CDR2 SYDVKM, per germline. CDR3 length: 16 amino acids.

The V gene is TRBV18, the J gene TRBJ1-5; D is perhaps TRBD1 (5 bases). The V gene's germline CDR1 is KGHSH and CDR2 LQKENI. V lost 0 bases and J 4 bases, leaving 10 bases between the germline ends. CDR3 length: 15 residues. In DNA, the CDR3 is TGTGCCAGCTCACCACCAGGGTCAGGGAATCAGCCCCAGCATTTT. It codes for CASSPPGSGNQPQHF.

The table lists this clone with a few counts. V gene TRBV6-5 combines with J gene TRBJ2-7; 7 nucleotides match TRBD1. Germline values: CDR1 MNHEY, CDR2 SVGAGI. V shed 7 bases and J 4 bases; nucleotides not matched to a gene: 10. The CDR3 is made up of 14 amino acids. CDR3 protein: CASTPTGLSYEQYF. The CDR3 DNA reads as TGTGCCAGCACCCCGACAGGGTTATCTTACGAGCAGTACTTC.

The chain uses TRBV19 and TRBJ2-7; 10 bases align to TRBD1. Germline CDR1 and CDR2: LNHDA and SQIVND (reference sequence). V shed 4 bases and J 6 bases; nucleotides not matched to a gene: 3. The CDR3 has 13 amino acids. The CDR3 region has the DNA TGTGCCAGTAGTAAGGGGGACAGGGGCGAGCAGTACTTC. Protein: CASSKGDRGEQYF.

V usage is TRBV23-1 and J usage is TRBJ2-1, with 9 bases identical to TRBD1. TRBV23-1 is noted as an ORF with a role that remains uncertain. Trimming removed 7 bases from V and 10 bases from J; junction bases left unmatched: 5. The CDR3 spans 12 residues. The CDR3 bases are TGCGCCAGCACACAGGGGGCGGGAGAGCAGTTCTTC. It is translated as CASTQGAGEQFF.

The gene calls are TRBV4-2 and TRBJ2-7, with a tentative D call TRBD2 (6 bases). This CDR3 contains 16 residues. Germline V gene data show CDR1 as LGHNA and CDR2 as YNFKEQ. V was pared by 6 bases and J by 0 bases, with 18 bases between. As DNA, the CDR3 is TGTGCCAGCAGTCCGGGCAGAATGGGGGGCTCCTACGAGCAGTACTTC. It encodes CASSPGRMGGSYEQYF.

The gene calls are TRBV5-4 and TRBJ1-6; D unclear. CDR1 and CDR2 from the germline V gene are SGHNT and YYREEE (reference sequence). With 2 bases removed from V and 6 bases from J, the gap between germline ends came to 3 bases. The CDR3 extends over 12 amino acids. The CDR3 nucleotides read TGTGCCAGCAGCTTCAGTAATTCACCCCTCCACTTT. Translated: CASSFSNSPLHF.

The J gene is TRBJ1-4, the V gene TRBV15; 7 bases fit TRBD1. The CDR3 covers 15 residues. Germline CDR1 is LNHNV and CDR2 is YYDKDF (reference sequence). The J segment lost 5 bases and the V segment lost 4 bases, leaving 7 bases of the junction unmatched. CDR3: CATSTPGQRNEKLFF. The CDR3 nucleotides are TGTGCCACCAGCACGCCGGGACAGCGGAATGAAAAACTGTTTTTT.